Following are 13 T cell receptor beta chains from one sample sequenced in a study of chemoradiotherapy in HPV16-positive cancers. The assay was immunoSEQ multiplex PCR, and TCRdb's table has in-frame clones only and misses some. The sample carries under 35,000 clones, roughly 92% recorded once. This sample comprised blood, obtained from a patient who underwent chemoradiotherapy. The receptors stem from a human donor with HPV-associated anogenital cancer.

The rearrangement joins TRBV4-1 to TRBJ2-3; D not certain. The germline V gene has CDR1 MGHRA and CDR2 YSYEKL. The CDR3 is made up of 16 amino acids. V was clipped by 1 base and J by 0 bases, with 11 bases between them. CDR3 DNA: TGCGCCAGCAGCCAAGTTCCAAAATCTAGCACAGATACGCAGTATTTT. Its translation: CASSQVPKSSTDTQYF.

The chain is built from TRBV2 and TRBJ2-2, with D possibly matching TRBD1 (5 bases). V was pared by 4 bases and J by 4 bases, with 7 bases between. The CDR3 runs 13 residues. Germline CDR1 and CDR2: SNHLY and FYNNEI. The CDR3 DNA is TGTGCCAGCAGTGTACAGGCCACCGGGGAGCTGTTTTTT. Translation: CASSVQATGELFF.

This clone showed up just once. The CDR3 region is CASKNRTRNTGELFF. CDR3 nucleotides: TGCGCCAGCAAGAACCGGACGAGGAACACCGGGGAGCTGTTTTTT. The V and J genes are TRBV5-1 and TRBJ2-2; D remains unclear. CDR1 is SGHRS, CDR2 YFSETQ, per germline. The CDR3 has 15 residues. V lost 6 bases and J lost 1, with 13 bases in between.

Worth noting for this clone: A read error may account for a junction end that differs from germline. In DNA form, the CDR3 reads TGTGCCAGCAGCTCGGGCGGTACCAATGAAAAGCTGTTTTTT. Translation: CASSSGGTNEKLFF. The V call is TRBV27, the J call TRBJ1-4; D uncertain. The CDR3 has 14 amino acids. Per the germline V gene, CDR1 is MNHEY and CDR2 is SMNVEV (reference sequence). The complete variable domain, with remaining parts taken from reference TRBV27 and TRBJ1-4, reads EAQVTQNPRYLITVTGKKLTVTCSQNMNHEYMSWYRQDPGLGLRQIYYSMNVEVTDKGDVPEGYKVSRKEKRNFPLILESPSPNQTSLYFCASSSGGTNEKLFFGSGTQLSVL.

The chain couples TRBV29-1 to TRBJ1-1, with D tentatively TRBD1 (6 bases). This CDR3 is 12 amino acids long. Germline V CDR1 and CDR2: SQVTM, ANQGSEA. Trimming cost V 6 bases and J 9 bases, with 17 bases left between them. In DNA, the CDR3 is TGCAGCGTCAGAAAAACAGGGAGGCAAGCTTTCTTT. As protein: CSVRKTGRQAFF.

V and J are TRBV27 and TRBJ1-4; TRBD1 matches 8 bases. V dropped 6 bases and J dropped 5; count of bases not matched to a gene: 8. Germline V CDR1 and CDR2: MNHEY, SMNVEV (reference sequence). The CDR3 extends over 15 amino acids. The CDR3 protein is CASRAGGAANEKLFF. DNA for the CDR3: TGTGCCAGCAGGGCAGGGGGCGCCGCCAATGAAAAACTGTTTTTT. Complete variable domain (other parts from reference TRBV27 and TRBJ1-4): EAQVTQNPRYLITVTGKKLTVTCSQNMNHEYMSWYRQDPGLGLRQIYYSMNVEVTDKGDVPEGYKVSRKEKRNFPLILESPSPNQTSLYFCASRAGGAANEKLFFGSGTQLSVL.

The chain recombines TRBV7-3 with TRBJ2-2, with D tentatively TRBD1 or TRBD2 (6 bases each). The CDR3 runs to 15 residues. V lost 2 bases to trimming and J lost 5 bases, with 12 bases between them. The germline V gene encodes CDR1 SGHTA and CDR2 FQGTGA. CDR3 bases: TGTGCCAGCAGCTTATTGGGGGGCGTGACCGGGGAGCTGTTTTTT. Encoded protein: CASSLLGGVTGELFF.

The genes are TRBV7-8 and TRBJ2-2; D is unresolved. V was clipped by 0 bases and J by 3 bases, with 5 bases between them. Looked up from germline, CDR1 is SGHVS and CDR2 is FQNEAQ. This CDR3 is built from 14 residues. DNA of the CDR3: TGTGCCAGCAGCTTAGCAGGGTACACCGGGGAGCTGTTTTTT. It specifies CASSLAGYTGELFF. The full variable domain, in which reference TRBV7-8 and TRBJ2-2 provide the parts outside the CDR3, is GAGVSQSPRYKVAKRGQDVALRCDPISGHVSLFWYQQALGQGPEFLTYFQNEAQLDKSGLPSDRFFAERPEGSVSTLKIQRTQQEDSAVYLCASSLAGYTGELFFGEGSRLTVL.

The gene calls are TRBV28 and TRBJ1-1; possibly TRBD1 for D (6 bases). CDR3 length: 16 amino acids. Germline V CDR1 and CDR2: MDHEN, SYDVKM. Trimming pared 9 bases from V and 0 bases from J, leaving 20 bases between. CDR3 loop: CASRTGAVSVNTEAFF. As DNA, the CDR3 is TGTGCCAGTCGCACGGGGGCAGTTTCGGTGAACACTGAAGCTTTCTTT.

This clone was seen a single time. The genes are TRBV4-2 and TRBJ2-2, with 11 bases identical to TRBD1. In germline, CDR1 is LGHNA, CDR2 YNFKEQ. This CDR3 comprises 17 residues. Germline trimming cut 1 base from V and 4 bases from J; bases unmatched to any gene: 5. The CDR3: CASSQGLDRGPTGELFF. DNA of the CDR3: TGTGCCAGCAGCCAAGGGCTGGACAGGGGGCCCACCGGGGAGCTGTTTTTT.

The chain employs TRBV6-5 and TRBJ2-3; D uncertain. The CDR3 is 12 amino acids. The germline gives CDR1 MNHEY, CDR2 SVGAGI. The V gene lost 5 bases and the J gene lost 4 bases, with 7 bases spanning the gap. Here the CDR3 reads CASSEDSDTQYF. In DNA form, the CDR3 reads TGTGCCAGCAGTGAGGATTCAGATACGCAGTATTTT.

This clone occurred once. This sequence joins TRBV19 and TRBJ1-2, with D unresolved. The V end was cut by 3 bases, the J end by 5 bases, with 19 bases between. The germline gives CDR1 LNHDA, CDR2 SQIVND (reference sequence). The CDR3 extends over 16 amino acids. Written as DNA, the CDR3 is TGTGCCAGTAGTATGGGGTTCGACTACTCGTGGTATGGCTACACCTTC. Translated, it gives CASSMGFDYSWYGYTF.

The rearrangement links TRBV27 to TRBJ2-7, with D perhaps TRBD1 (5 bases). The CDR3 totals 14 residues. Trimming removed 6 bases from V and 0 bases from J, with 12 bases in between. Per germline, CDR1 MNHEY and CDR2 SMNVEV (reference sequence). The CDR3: CASSFRVSSYEQYF. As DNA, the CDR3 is TGTGCCAGCAGCTTCAGGGTTAGCTCCTACGAGCAGTACTTC.